A selection of T cell receptor beta chains follows, all from one sample in a study of shared clonotypes between healthy human individuals. Repertoires were generated with immunoSEQ multiplex PCR, while TCRdb's copy carries only in-frame clones and drops some. In the table there are over 2 million clones, roughly 94% of which are singletons. Source material: naive CD4+ T cells sorted from blood. The receptors derive from a man between 18 and 29 years old in good health. Both conserved end residues are part of each CDR3. A D gene is named only where the DNA matches it firmly. Rows may omit the clone size; those that give it use once, few, many or a size class.

j_call: TRBJ2-2
d_call: NA
v_call: TRBV10-3
clone_size: NA
cdr3_nt: TGTGCCATCAGAACCGGTAGGAACACCGGGGAGCTGTTTTTT
cdr3_aa: CAIRTGRNTGELFF

j_call: TRBJ1-1
d_call: NA
v_call: TRBV6-6
clone_size: NA
cdr3_nt: TGTGCCAGCAGGGTTCAGGGGAACACTGAAGCTTTCTTT
cdr3_aa: CASRVQGNTEAFF

j_call: TRBJ2-7
d_call: TRBD1
v_call: TRBV5-6
clone_size: NA
cdr3_nt: TGTGCCAGCAGCTTCCCCAGGGACAGGGGGAACGAGCAGTACTTC
cdr3_aa: CASSFPRDRGNEQYF

j_call: TRBJ2-2
d_call: TRBD2
v_call: TRBV10-1
clone_size: NA
cdr3_nt: TGCGCCAGCAGCCCATCTAGCGGGAGGGCCGGCACCGGGGAGCTGTTTTTT
cdr3_aa: CASSPSSGRAGTGELFF

j_call: TRBJ1-1
d_call: NA
v_call: TRBV5-1
clone_size: NA
cdr3_nt: TGCGCCAGCAGCTTGGCCGTTAACACTGAAGCTTTCTTT
cdr3_aa: CASSLAVNTEAFF

j_call: TRBJ1-3
d_call: NA
v_call: TRBV4-3
clone_size: once
cdr3_nt: TGCGCCAGCAGCCAAGATTCGGGGGACACCATATATTTT
cdr3_aa: CASSQDSGDTIYF

j_call: TRBJ1-5
d_call: TRBD1
v_call: TRBV10-2
clone_size: NA
cdr3_nt: TGCGCCAGCAGTGACGACAGGGGACGCCAGCCCCAGCATTTT
cdr3_aa: CASSDDRGRQPQHF

j_call: TRBJ2-1
d_call: NA
v_call: TRBV29-1
clone_size: once
cdr3_nt: TGCAGCGTTGGTCGGGATAGGTACAATGAGCAGTTCTTC
cdr3_aa: CSVGRDRYNEQFF

j_call: TRBJ2-7
d_call: NA
v_call: TRBV11-2
clone_size: once
cdr3_nt: TGTGCCAGCAGCTTAGGGGTAAGCTCCTACGAGCAGTACTTC
cdr3_aa: CASSLGVSSYEQYF

j_call: TRBJ1-4
d_call: NA
v_call: TRBV6-5
clone_size: once
cdr3_nt: TGTGCCAGCAGTTACGGCAAAACTAATGAAAAACTGTTTTTT
cdr3_aa: CASSYGKTNEKLFF

j_call: TRBJ2-3
d_call: TRBD2
v_call: TRBV5-4
clone_size: NA
cdr3_nt: TGTGCCAGCAGCTTGAGGGCGGGAGGGCCGGCAGATACGCAGTATTTT
cdr3_aa: CASSLRAGGPADTQYF

j_call: TRBJ1-3
d_call: NA
v_call: TRBV18
clone_size: NA
cdr3_nt: TGTGCCAGCTCCCCAGACTCTGGAAACACCATATATTTT
cdr3_aa: CASSPDSGNTIYF

j_call: TRBJ2-1
d_call: NA
v_call: TRBV4-1
clone_size: NA
cdr3_nt: TGCGCCAGCAGCCAAGACGCCCTCGGTACCTACAATGAGCAGTTCTTC
cdr3_aa: CASSQDALGTYNEQFF

j_call: TRBJ2-7
d_call: TRBD1
v_call: TRBV27
clone_size: NA
cdr3_nt: TGTGCCAGCAGTTTGTTCGGACAGGAATCCTACGAGCAGTACTTC
cdr3_aa: CASSLFGQESYEQYF

j_call: TRBJ2-1
d_call: NA
v_call: TRBV4-3
clone_size: NA
cdr3_nt: TGCGCCAGCAGCCAAGAAGGGATCCCCTACAATGAGCAGTTCTTC
cdr3_aa: CASSQEGIPYNEQFF

j_call: TRBJ1-5
d_call: NA
v_call: TRBV4-3
clone_size: NA
cdr3_nt: TGCGCCAGCAGCCAAGATCCTGGGGGACAGCCCCAGCATTTT
cdr3_aa: CASSQDPGGQPQHF

j_call: TRBJ1-2
d_call: NA
v_call: TRBV6-5
clone_size: NA
cdr3_nt: TGTGCCAGCAGTTGGGGTTCCGGCGGAAACTATGGCTACACCTTC
cdr3_aa: CASSWGSGGNYGYTF

j_call: TRBJ2-3
d_call: TRBD1
v_call: TRBV25-1
clone_size: NA
cdr3_nt: TGTGCCAGCAGTAACCGGGACAGGAAAAGCACAGATACGCAGTATTTT
cdr3_aa: CASSNRDRKSTDTQYF

j_call: TRBJ2-7
d_call: NA
v_call: TRBV19
clone_size: NA
cdr3_nt: TGTGCCAGTAGTCCCAACCGACTAGAGAGATACGAGCAGTACTTC
cdr3_aa: CASSPNRLERYEQYF

j_call: TRBJ2-2
d_call: TRBD2
v_call: TRBV6-6
clone_size: NA
cdr3_nt: TGTGCCAGCAGCCTCTTAGCGGGGAACACCGGGGAGCTGTTTTTT
cdr3_aa: CASSLLAGNTGELFF

j_call: TRBJ1-6
d_call: TRBD1
v_call: TRBV19
clone_size: NA
cdr3_nt: TGTGCCAGTAGCCTCCGGGACAGCCATAATTCACCCCTCCACTTT
cdr3_aa: CASSLRDSHNSPLHF

j_call: TRBJ2-7
d_call: TRBD1
v_call: TRBV5-8
clone_size: NA
cdr3_nt: TGTGCCAGCAGCTACCTGACAGGGGTGATACCCTACGAGCAGTACTTC
cdr3_aa: CASSYLTGVIPYEQYF

j_call: TRBJ1-2
d_call: NA
v_call: TRBV28
clone_size: NA
cdr3_nt: TGTGCCAGCAGCGTACCGACAGATGTGGGGGGCTACACCTTC
cdr3_aa: CASSVPTDVGGYTF

j_call: TRBJ2-7
d_call: NA
v_call: TRBV19
clone_size: once
cdr3_nt: TGTGCCAGTAGTACGACAGCGTCCTACGAGCAGTACTTC
cdr3_aa: CASSTTASYEQYF

j_call: TRBJ2-7
d_call: TRBD2
v_call: TRBV5-6
clone_size: NA
cdr3_nt: TGTGCCAGCAGCCTAATAGCGGGGGTGAACTCCTACGAGCAGTACTTC
cdr3_aa: CASSLIAGVNSYEQYF

j_call: TRBJ1-2
d_call: NA
v_call: TRBV7-9
clone_size: NA
cdr3_nt: TGTGCCAGCAGCTTAGTCAGGGAATACTATGGCTACACCTTC
cdr3_aa: CASSLVREYYGYTF

j_call: TRBJ2-5
d_call: NA
v_call: TRBV10-1
clone_size: NA
cdr3_nt: TGCGCCAGCAGTGGAGACAGGATCCAAGAGACCCAGTACTTC
cdr3_aa: CASSGDRIQETQYF

j_call: TRBJ2-7
d_call: NA
v_call: TRBV6-6
clone_size: NA
cdr3_nt: TGTGCCAGCAGGGTTGGGGCCTCCTACGAGCAGTACTTC
cdr3_aa: CASRVGASYEQYF

j_call: TRBJ2-1
d_call: TRBD2
v_call: TRBV10-1
clone_size: NA
cdr3_nt: TGCGCCAGCAGTGGCGGGACTAGCGGCCGCAATGAGCAGTTCTTC
cdr3_aa: CASSGGTSGRNEQFF

j_call: TRBJ2-1
d_call: NA
v_call: TRBV4-3
clone_size: NA
cdr3_nt: TGCGCCAGCAGCCGAGGGGCCCACGGGGATTTTAGCAATGAGCAGTTCTTC
cdr3_aa: CASSRGAHGDFSNEQFF

j_call: TRBJ1-3
d_call: NA
v_call: TRBV7-9
clone_size: NA
cdr3_nt: TGTGCCAGCAGCTTAGATTCCTCAAACACCATATATTTT
cdr3_aa: CASSLDSSNTIYF

j_call: TRBJ2-3
d_call: NA
v_call: TRBV7-9
clone_size: NA
cdr3_nt: TGTGCCAGCAGCTCGTGGACAGCGGGGGATACGCAGTATTTT
cdr3_aa: CASSSWTAGDTQYF

j_call: TRBJ2-5
d_call: TRBD2
v_call: TRBV19
clone_size: once
cdr3_nt: TGTGCCAGTAGTATAAGGCCCAGCGGGGGGGCCGGGGAGACCCAGTACTTC
cdr3_aa: CASSIRPSGGAGETQYF

j_call: TRBJ1-4
d_call: NA
v_call: TRBV2
clone_size: NA
cdr3_nt: TGTGCCAGCAGCAGGGTTTTTGAAAAACTGTTTTTT
cdr3_aa: CASSRVFEKLFF

j_call: TRBJ1-4
d_call: TRBD1
v_call: TRBV5-1
clone_size: NA
cdr3_nt: TGCGCCAGCAGCCCGGACAGGGGGCAGGAAAAACTGTTTTTT
cdr3_aa: CASSPDRGQEKLFF

j_call: TRBJ1-2
d_call: TRBD1
v_call: TRBV6-5
clone_size: once
cdr3_nt: TGTGCCAGCAGTTCTTACGGGACAGATGGCTACACCTTC
cdr3_aa: CASSSYGTDGYTF

j_call: TRBJ1-1
d_call: NA
v_call: TRBV27
clone_size: NA
cdr3_nt: TGTGCCAGCAGAGAATCCGTAGGGGTGGGAACTGAAGCTTTCTTT
cdr3_aa: CASRESVGVGTEAFF

j_call: TRBJ1-6
d_call: NA
v_call: TRBV4-3
clone_size: NA
cdr3_nt: TGCGCCAGCAGCCAAGATTTAGGGGGTACCGGTTCACCCCTCCACTTT
cdr3_aa: CASSQDLGGTGSPLHF

j_call: TRBJ1-3
d_call: NA
v_call: TRBV10-3
clone_size: NA
cdr3_nt: TGTGCCATCATGAGGTCGGGTCAGGGGTCTGGAAACACCATATATTTT
cdr3_aa: CAIMRSGQGSGNTIYF

j_call: TRBJ2-7
d_call: NA
v_call: TRBV29-1
clone_size: NA
cdr3_nt: TGCAGCGTTGAAAGGCCCGACTACGAGCAGTACTTC
cdr3_aa: CSVERPDYEQYF

j_call: TRBJ1-2
d_call: TRBD1
v_call: TRBV19
clone_size: NA
cdr3_nt: TGTGCCAGTAGAATTACCGGGACAGGACCCTATGGCTACACCTTC
cdr3_aa: CASRITGTGPYGYTF

j_call: TRBJ2-1
d_call: TRBD1
v_call: TRBV6-1
clone_size: NA
cdr3_nt: TGTGCCAGCACGGAGGGACAGGGCACCTACAATGAGCAGTTCTTC
cdr3_aa: CASTEGQGTYNEQFF

j_call: TRBJ1-1
d_call: TRBD1
v_call: TRBV5-1
clone_size: NA
cdr3_nt: TGCGCCAGCAGCTTTACAGGGGGCGGTGAGACTGAAGCTTTCTTT
cdr3_aa: CASSFTGGGETEAFF

j_call: TRBJ2-7
d_call: NA
v_call: TRBV30
clone_size: NA
cdr3_nt: TGTGCCTGGAGTGTTAAATTACAGGGATCGGAGCAGTACTTC
cdr3_aa: CAWSVKLQGSEQYF

j_call: TRBJ1-4
d_call: NA
v_call: TRBV9
clone_size: NA
cdr3_nt: TGTGCCAGCAGCGCGTCAGGAGGTTCTAATGAAAAACTGTTTTTT
cdr3_aa: CASSASGGSNEKLFF

j_call: TRBJ2-5
d_call: NA
v_call: TRBV10-3
clone_size: NA
cdr3_nt: TGTGCCATCAGTGAGGCAGTCCAAGAGACCCAGTACTTC
cdr3_aa: CAISEAVQETQYF

j_call: TRBJ2-5
d_call: TRBD2
v_call: TRBV5-4
clone_size: NA
cdr3_nt: TGTGCCAGCAGCCCCATAGCGGGGGGGAGGGAGACCCAGTACTTC
cdr3_aa: CASSPIAGGRETQYF

j_call: TRBJ2-7
d_call: NA
v_call: TRBV6-4
clone_size: NA
cdr3_nt: TGTGCCAGCAGTGACCCATTATACAGAATCTACGAGCAGTACTTC
cdr3_aa: CASSDPLYRIYEQYF

j_call: TRBJ1-1
d_call: NA
v_call: TRBV19
clone_size: NA
cdr3_nt: TGTGCCAGTAGTATTCACACGAACACTGAAGCTTTCTTT
cdr3_aa: CASSIHTNTEAFF